This T cell receptor beta chain appears in the sequencing data of a study of blood T cell repertoires in COVID-19. Study details: Samples representing acute and convalescent COVID-19 were sourced from the United States, Italy and Spain. In each case, the material was cDNA or gDNA derived from T cells, B-cell-depleted T cells, or PBMCs.

Under the authors' procedure: Amplifying reference gene primers gave estimates of nucleated cell counts. Profiling relied on immunoSEQ multiplex PCR, and the TCRdb table lists in-frame clones only, not all of them. D and trimming were read from the DNA, whereas the V and J calls and clone size are those reported in that table. The sample consists of about 190,000 clones, 70% to 80% of them appearing once. V was pared by 7 bases and J by 0 bases, with 19 bases between. Germline V gives CDR1 LGHNT, CDR2 FRNRAP. The CDR3 spans 17 residues. Specimen: peripheral blood. The gene calls are TRBV12-5 and TRBJ1-5; D may be TRBD1 (5 bases). The sequence came from a man over 45 who had recovered from COVID-19. CDR3 in amino acids: CASAYLRETYSNQPQHF. CDR3 sequence (DNA): TGTGCTAGTGCCTATCTCAGGGAAACATATAGCAATCAGCCCCAGCATTTT. The entire variable domain, with the rest obtained from reference TRBV12-5 and TRBJ1-5, is as follows: DARVTQTPRHKVTEMGQEVTMRCQPILGHNTVFWYRQTMMQGLELLAYFRNRAPLDDSGMPKDRFSAEMPDATLATLKIQPSEPRDSAVYFCASAYLRETYSNQPQHFGDGTRLSIL.